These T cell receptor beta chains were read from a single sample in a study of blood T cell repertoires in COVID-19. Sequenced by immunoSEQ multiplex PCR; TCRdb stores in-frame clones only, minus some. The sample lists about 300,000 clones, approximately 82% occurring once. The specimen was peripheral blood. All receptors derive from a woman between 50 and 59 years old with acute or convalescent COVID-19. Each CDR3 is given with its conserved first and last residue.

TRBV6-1	CASSEARDRYTF
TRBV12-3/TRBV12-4	CASTRAYGYTF
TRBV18	CASSPTADYGYTF
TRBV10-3	CAISPSGGTYNEQFF
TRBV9	CASSAGTDSYGYTF
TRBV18	CASSLLNQPQHF
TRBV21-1	CASSAGDALIGPGANVLTF
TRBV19	CASSIAGEGNYGYTF
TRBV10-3	CAIRGGSGQGLRGYTF
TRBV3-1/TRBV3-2	CASRASAADTQYF
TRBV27	CASRPQGILPADYNTGELFF
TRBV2	CASRRTGTGGYTF
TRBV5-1	CASSLAVSANTGELFF
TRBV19	CASSHPTGGVEKLFF
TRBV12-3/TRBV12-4	CASRFRQTYTQYF
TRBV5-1	CASRWTGDGTGELFF
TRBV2	CASSADRTNEKLFF
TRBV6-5	CASSYGPSTEAFF
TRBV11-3	CASSLLGEGELFF
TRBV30	CAWNGEQGANTGELFF
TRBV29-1	CSVGLSSGSTDTQYF